This T cell receptor (beta chain) is drawn from a study of T cell clones after liver transplantation. Here immunoSEQ multiplex PCR was the method, and the copy in TCRdb shows in-frame clones only, minus some. The sample carries about 16,000 clones, about nine tenths recorded once. Germline CDR1 is LNHDA and CDR2 is SQIVND (reference sequence). The CDR3 runs 14 residues. V was shortened by 5 bases and J by 2 bases, with 10 bases between the two germline ends. This sequence joins TRBV19 and TRBJ1-5; D gene uncertain. This sample comprised CD8+ T cells from blood, obtained before liver transplant. The clonotype comes from a human donor who received a liver transplant. Here the CDR3 reads CASSQALGNQPQHF. In DNA form, the CDR3 reads TGTGCCAGTAGTCAGGCGTTGGGCAATCAGCCCCAGCATTTT.